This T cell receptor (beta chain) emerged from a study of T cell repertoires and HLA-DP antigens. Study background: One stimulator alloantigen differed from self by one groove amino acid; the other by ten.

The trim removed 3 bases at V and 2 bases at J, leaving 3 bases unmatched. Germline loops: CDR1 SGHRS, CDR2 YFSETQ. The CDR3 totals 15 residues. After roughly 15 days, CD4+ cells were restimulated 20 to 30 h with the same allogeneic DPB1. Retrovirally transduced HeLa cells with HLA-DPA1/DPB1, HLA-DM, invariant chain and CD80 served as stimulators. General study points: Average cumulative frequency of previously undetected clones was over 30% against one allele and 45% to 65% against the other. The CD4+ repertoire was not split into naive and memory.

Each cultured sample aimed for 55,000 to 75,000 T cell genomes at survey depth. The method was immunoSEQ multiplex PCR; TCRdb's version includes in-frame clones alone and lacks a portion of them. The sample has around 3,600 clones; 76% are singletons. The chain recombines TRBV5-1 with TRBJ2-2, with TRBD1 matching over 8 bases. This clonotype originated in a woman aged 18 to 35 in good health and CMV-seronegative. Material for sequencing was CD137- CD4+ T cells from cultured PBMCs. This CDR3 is CASSSGQGNTGELFF. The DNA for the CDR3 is TGCGCCAGCAGCTCCGGACAGGGAAACACCGGGGAGCTGTTTTTT. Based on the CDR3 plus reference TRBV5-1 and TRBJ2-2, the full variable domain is KAGVTQTPRYLIKTRGQQVTLSCSPISGHRSVSWYQQTPGQGLQFLFEYFSETQRNKGNFPGRFSGRQFSNSRSEMNVSTLELGDSALYLCASSSGQGNTGELFFGEGSRLTVL.